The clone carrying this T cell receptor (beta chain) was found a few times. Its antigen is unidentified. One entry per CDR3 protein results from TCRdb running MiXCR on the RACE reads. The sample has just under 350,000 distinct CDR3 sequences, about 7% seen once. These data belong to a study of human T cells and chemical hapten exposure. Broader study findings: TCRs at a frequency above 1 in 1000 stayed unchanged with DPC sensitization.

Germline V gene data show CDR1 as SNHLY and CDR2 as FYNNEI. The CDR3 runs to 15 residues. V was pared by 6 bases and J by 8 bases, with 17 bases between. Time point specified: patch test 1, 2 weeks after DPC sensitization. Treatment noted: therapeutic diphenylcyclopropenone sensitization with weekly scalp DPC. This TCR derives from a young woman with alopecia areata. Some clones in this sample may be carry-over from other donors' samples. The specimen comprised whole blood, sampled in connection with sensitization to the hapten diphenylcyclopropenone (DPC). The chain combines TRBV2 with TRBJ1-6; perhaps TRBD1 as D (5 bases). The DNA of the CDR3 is TGTGCCAGCAGCCCCGGGGCAGAGACCGATTCACCCCTCCACTTT. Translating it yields CASSPGAETDSPLHF.